This TCR beta chain was obtained from a study of blood T cell repertoires in COVID-19. The protocol was immunoSEQ multiplex PCR, while the TCRdb copy is restricted to in-frame clones and leaves out a portion. The sample shows roughly 330,000 clones, about nine tenths of them seen only once. Trimming at V came to 0 bases and at J to 0 bases, leaving 0 bases not matched to a gene. Germline V gene data show CDR1 as SGHDT and CDR2 as YYEEEE. This CDR3 is built from 15 residues. The clonotype originates from a woman aged 18 to 35 who had recovered from COVID-19. The chain couples TRBV5-6 to TRBJ1-5; 7 positions agree with TRBD1. Sequencing input: PBMCs or T cells enriched from blood (not recorded which). The chain's CDR3 is CASSLGDSSNQPQHF. For the CDR3, the DNA is TGTGCCAGCAGCTTGGGGGACAGTAGCAATCAGCCCCAGCATTTT.